This T cell receptor (beta chain) was sequenced during a study of cytomegalovirus exposure and HLA in healthy donors. Clones were read by immunoSEQ multiplex PCR, and TCRdb kept only the in-frame ones, dropping some. The table has just under 75,000 clones, over 90% seen once. J lost 13 bases, V lost 2 bases, and 8 bases had no gene match. The CDR3 has 13 amino acids. Germline CDR1 and CDR2: SGHTA and FQGNSA. The TCR sequence derives from a young woman in good health and CMV-seropositive. Sequences were obtained from PBMCs. The rearrangement joins TRBV7-2 to TRBJ2-7; 10 nucleotides align to TRBD2. The CDR3: CASSLNLAGEGYF. The CDR3 DNA is TGTGCCAGCAGCTTAAACCTAGCGGGGGAAGGATACTTC.